The 23 T cell receptor beta chains listed next were all sequenced from one sample in a study of blood T cell repertoires in COVID-19. Using immunoSEQ multiplex PCR, the repertoire was profiled, and TCRdb retains in-frame clones only, with some absent. The table records 95,000 to 100,000 clones, roughly 92% of them present only once. Material for sequencing was peripheral blood. Every receptor here comes from a middle-aged man with active COVID-19.

This chain uses TRBV28 with TRBJ1-2; D possibly corresponds to TRBD1 (5 bases). Germline V gene data show CDR1 as MDHEN and CDR2 as SYDVKM. The CDR3 loop spans 15 amino acids. The germline V and J ends were trimmed by 5 bases and 3 bases, with 16 bases remaining between them. The CDR3 sequence: CASSPPGRGDYGYTF. The DNA of the CDR3 is TGTGCCAGCAGTCCTCCAGGGCGCGGTGACTATGGCTACACCTTC.

The rearrangement links TRBV6-6 to TRBJ1-1; D is undetermined. Trimming pared 8 bases from V and 5 bases from J, leaving 12 bases between. CDR1 is MNHNY, CDR2 SVGAGI, per germline (reference sequence). The CDR3 is made up of 12 amino acids. The chain's CDR3 is CASSPRETEAFF. The CDR3 nucleotides read TGTGCCAGCTCGCCGAGGGAGACTGAAGCTTTCTTT.

The chain couples TRBV28 to TRBJ2-1, with 9 bases identical to TRBD2. With V trimmed by 4 bases and J by 5 bases, 9 bases remained unmatched. Germline CDR1 reads MDHEN; CDR2 reads SYDVKM. CDR3 length: 16 amino acids. CDR3 nucleotides: TGTGCCAGCAGTTCGATCCGACTAGCGGCCCACAATGAGCAGTTCTTC. The encoded protein is CASSSIRLAAHNEQFF.

This clone was counted once. The gene calls are TRBV9 and TRBJ2-1; 9 bases line up with TRBD2. Per the germline V gene, CDR1 is SGDLS and CDR2 is YYNGEE. The length of the CDR3 is 13 residues. V lost 3 bases, J lost 13 bases, and 8 bases stayed unmatched. The CDR3 is CASSGLAEGPQFF. The CDR3 DNA sequence: TGTGCCAGCAGCGGACTAGCGGAGGGCCCCCAGTTCTTC.

The chain recombines TRBV9 with TRBJ2-1, with 7 bases matching TRBD2. V shed 0 bases, J shed 6 bases, and the junction held 6 bases outside the gene matches. The CDR3 loop spans 15 amino acids. The germline CDR1 and CDR2 sequences are SGDLS and YYNGEE. The CDR3 here is CASSVGGSTINEQFF. The CDR3 nucleotides read TGTGCCAGCAGCGTAGGCGGGAGCACAATCAATGAGCAGTTCTTC.

The V gene is TRBV7-9, the J gene TRBJ2-2, with TRBD2 as a possible D gene (6 bases). Germline-derived CDR1 and CDR2 are SEHNR and FQNEAQ (reference sequence). The CDR3 loop spans 14 amino acids. Trimming cost V 5 bases and J 7 bases, with 14 bases left between them. The CDR3 loop is CASSLVMGGGELFF. In nucleotides, the CDR3 is TGTGCCAGCAGCCTCGTGATGGGGGGCGGGGAGCTGTTTTTT.

This chain uses TRBV3-1 (or the pseudogene TRBV3-2) with TRBJ2-7; 8 bases match TRBD2. The CDR3 spans 17 residues. The V gene's germline CDR1 is LGHDT and CDR2 YNNKEL (reference sequence). V shed 3 bases and J 6 bases; nucleotides not matched to a gene: 16. Here the CDR3 DNA reads TGTGCCAGCAGCCAGACTGGGCTAGCGGGCATAGAGAGCGAGCAGTACTTC. This codes for CASSQTGLAGIESEQYF.

V and J are TRBV5-1 and TRBJ1-1; TRBD1 agrees at 7 bases. The CDR3 totals 13 residues. V dropped 5 bases and J dropped 0; count of bases not matched to a gene: 1. Germline V gene data show CDR1 as SGHRS and CDR2 as YFSETQ. The CDR3 nucleotides are TGCGCCAGCAGGGGACAGTTGAACACTGAAGCTTTCTTT. Amino acid sequence: CASRGQLNTEAFF.

The V call is TRBV7-9, the J call TRBJ2-1; 9 bases line up with TRBD2. The junction had 2 bases not matched to a gene; V was cut back by 0 bases and J by 2 bases. Germline V CDR1 and CDR2: SEHNR, FQNEAQ (reference sequence). This CDR3 has 16 amino acids. Written as DNA, the CDR3 is TGTGCCAGCAGCTTAGCCAGGACTAGCGCCTACAATGAGCAGTTCTTC. Translation gives CASSLARTSAYNEQFF. The full variable domain, in which reference TRBV7-9 and TRBJ2-1 provide the parts outside the CDR3, is DTGVSQNPRHKITKRGQNVTFRCDPISEHNRLYWYRQTLGQGPEFLTYFQNEAQLEKSRLLSDRFSAERPKGSFSTLEIQRTEQGDSAMYLCASSLARTSAYNEQFFGPGTRLTVL.

Only one count was recorded for this clone. This chain links TRBV30 with TRBJ2-7, with 9 bases that match TRBD2. The CDR3 consists of 15 residues. Looked up from germline, CDR1 is GTSNPN and CDR2 is SVGIG (reference sequence). Trimming cost V 1 base and J 3 bases; bases outside gene matches: 7. CDR3 residues: CAWSGSGGTRYEQYF. For the CDR3, the DNA is TGTGCCTGGAGTGGGAGCGGGGGGACACGCTACGAGCAGTACTTC.

The chain combines TRBV6-1 with TRBJ1-2; 7 positions match TRBD1. CDR1 and CDR2 from the germline V gene are MNHNS and SASEGT. With V trimmed by 3 bases and J by 0 bases, 10 bases remained unmatched. The CDR3 is 17 amino acids. Here the CDR3 reads CASSELRDSYPNYGYTF. As DNA, the CDR3 is TGTGCCAGCAGTGAGCTCCGGGACAGCTACCCTAACTATGGCTACACCTTC.

The chain joins TRBV11-2 to TRBJ2-7; D not resolved. Germline CDR1 SGHAT, CDR2 FQNNGV. With 2 bases removed from V and 4 bases from J, the gap between germline ends came to 15 bases. This CDR3 has 15 amino acids. The CDR3 DNA is TGTGCCAGCAGCTTAAGGTCCGGCCAACTATACGAGCAGTACTTC. Translated, it gives CASSLRSGQLYEQYF.

The sample holds one count of this clone. The V gene is TRBV28, the J gene TRBJ2-7; 9 bases agree with TRBD2. The trim removed 7 bases at V and 3 bases at J, leaving 4 bases unmatched. This CDR3 contains 13 residues. The germline gives CDR1 MDHEN, CDR2 SYDVKM. The CDR3 here is CASTLAGDYEQYF. In DNA form, the CDR3 reads TGTGCCAGCACCTTAGCGGGAGACTACGAGCAGTACTTC.

J is TRBJ2-6 and V is TRBV5-1; D might be TRBD1 (6 bases). This CDR3 is built from 15 residues. The V and J ends lost 3 bases and 2 bases respectively, with 9 bases between them. From germline, CDR1 is SGHRS and CDR2 YFSETQ. Written as DNA, the CDR3 is TGCGCCAGCAGCTCACAGGGACCTGGGGCCAACGTCCTGACTTTC. Amino acid sequence: CASSSQGPGANVLTF. Using reference TRBV5-1 and TRBJ2-6 for the parts outside the CDR3, the full variable domain is KAGVTQTPRYLIKTRGQQVTLSCSPISGHRSVSWYQQTPGQGLQFLFEYFSETQRNKGNFPGRFSGRQFSNSRSEMNVSTLELGDSALYLCASSSQGPGANVLTFGAGSRLTVL.

The rearrangement joins TRBV6-5 to TRBJ2-7; 10 positions match TRBD2. The V segment lost 6 bases and the J segment 7 bases; nucleotides outside the gene matches: 12. Germline CDR1 MNHEY, CDR2 SVGAGI. The CDR3 consists of 15 residues. In nucleotides, the CDR3 is TGTGCCAGCAGCCCCAGCGGGAGGGGAGGTTATGAGCAGTACTTC. This translates into CASSPSGRGGYEQYF.

This rearrangement joins TRBV15 to TRBJ2-5; no reliable D call. Germline CDR1 reads LNHNV; CDR2 reads YYDKDF (reference sequence). The V end was cut by 0 bases, the J end by 3 bases, with 11 bases between. The CDR3 has 15 amino acids. Here the CDR3 reads CATSREARHKETQYF. The CDR3 DNA reads as TGTGCCACCAGCAGAGAGGCGCGACACAAAGAGACCCAGTACTTC.

For the CDR3, the DNA is TGTGCCAGTAGTACAGAAGGACACTCAACTAATGAAAAACTGTTTTTT. Amino acids: CASSTEGHSTNEKLFF. The genes are TRBV19 and TRBJ1-4, with a tentative D call TRBD1 (5 bases). The CDR3 contains 16 residues. Germline V lookup: CDR1 LNHDA, CDR2 SQIVND (reference sequence). Trimming removed 4 bases at V and 0 bases at J, with 12 bases between.

The chain combines TRBV5-1 with TRBJ2-3; 10 bases match TRBD1. The CDR3 is made up of 15 amino acids. With 3 bases clipped from V and 5 bases from J, the junction kept 6 bases outside the gene matches. From germline, CDR1 is SGHRS and CDR2 YFSETQ. DNA for the CDR3: TGCGCCAGCAGCTACGGGACAGGGGAAGGAGATACGCAGTATTTT. This encodes CASSYGTGEGDTQYF.

The chain couples TRBV24-1 to TRBJ2-7; a weak D match, TRBD2 (6 bases). This CDR3 region has 15 residues. V was clipped by 7 bases and J by 0 bases, with 15 bases between them. The germline V gene has CDR1 KGHDR and CDR2 SFDVKD. The CDR3, as DNA: TGTGCCACCAGCCCGGGACGGGGAGGCTCCTACGAGCAGTACTTC. Translating it yields CATSPGRGGSYEQYF.

The rearrangement links TRBV2 to TRBJ2-6; D ambiguous. Germline CDR1 is SNHLY and CDR2 is FYNNEI. The CDR3 covers 17 residues. The V gene lost 4 bases and the J gene lost 0 bases, with 13 bases spanning the gap. The CDR3 DNA reads TGTGCCAGCAGTGTTACAGCCGGAAACTCTGGGGCCAACGTCCTGACTTTC. Protein: CASSVTAGNSGANVLTF.

The rearrangement joins TRBV6-5 to TRBJ1-2; the match to TRBD1 covers 8 bases. The CDR3 sequence is 14 residues long. The ends lost 3 bases at V and 4 bases at J; junction bases unmatched: 4. Germline CDR1 reads MNHEY; CDR2 reads SVGAGI. This CDR3 is CASSYTGGGYGYTF. The CDR3, as DNA: TGTGCCAGCAGTTATACAGGGGGTGGCTATGGCTACACCTTC.

The chain joins TRBV5-1 to TRBJ1-3, with 8 bases matching TRBD1. This CDR3 comprises 16 residues. Trimming at V came to 4 bases and at J to 1 base, leaving 7 bases not matched to a gene. CDR1 and CDR2 (germline): SGHRS, YFSETQ. The CDR3 loop reads CASSDGQGVSGNTIYF. The CDR3 DNA reads TGCGCCAGCAGCGATGGACAGGGAGTTTCTGGAAACACCATATATTTT.

The V and J genes are TRBV30 and TRBJ1-5; tentative D call: TRBD1 (6 bases). With 1 base removed from V and 6 bases from J, the gap between germline ends came to 10 bases. Germline CDR1 reads GTSNPN; CDR2 reads SVGIG (reference sequence). The CDR3 runs 13 residues. CDR3 region: CAWSGGGGQPQHF. As DNA, the CDR3 is TGTGCCTGGAGTGGCGGGGGCGGTCAGCCCCAGCATTTT.